This T cell receptor (beta chain) was observed in a study of blood T cell repertoires in COVID-19. Study-level information: Donors in the United States, Italy and Spain gave samples during acute or convalescent COVID-19. Sample material is recorded as cDNA or gDNA derived from T cells, B-cell-depleted T cells, or PBMCs.

Here immunoSEQ multiplex PCR was the method, and the copy in TCRdb shows in-frame clones only, minus some. Here the sample spans 100,000 to 140,000 clones, about nine tenths being singletons. Germline V gene lookup returns CDR1 LNHDA and CDR2 SQIVND (reference sequence). The V end lost 3 bases, the J end lost 6 bases, and 12 bases lay between the germline ends. This CDR3 contains 13 residues. The receptor's source is a man aged 50 or older with active or convalescent COVID-19. The sequenced material came from peripheral blood. This chain uses TRBV19 with TRBJ2-7; D may be TRBD2 (5 bases). CDR3 in amino acids: CASSIVLAGEQYF. As DNA, the CDR3 is TGTGCCAGTAGTATCGTGCTAGCTGGCGAGCAGTACTTC.